The present entry profiles one TCR beta chain with its context. This specimen comes from a study of blood T cell repertoires in COVID-19. Study-level background: In each case, the material was cDNA or gDNA derived from T cells, B-cell-depleted T cells, or PBMCs.

The V gene's germline CDR1 is SGHTS and CDR2 YDEGEE. The CDR3 is 15 residues long. Losses at the gene ends were 4 bases for V and 5 bases for J; bases not matched to a gene: 8. In the authors' methods: From reference gene primer amplification, estimates of nucleated cell counts were derived. TCRdb's table, derived via immunoSEQ multiplex PCR, lists solely in-frame clones and lacks some. V, J and clone size are taken as reported in that table, and D and trimming were inferred from the DNA itself. The profile shows hundreds of thousands of clones, over 75% of them singletons. The V call is TRBV5-8, the J call TRBJ2-5; TRBD2 agrees at 10 bases. The TCR was taken from a woman in her thirties or forties who had recovered from COVID-19. Sequencing was carried out using PBMCs or T cells enriched from blood (not recorded which). CDR3 bases: TGTGCCAGCAGCATCCAGCTAGCGGGGGTTGAGACCCAGTACTTC. Its protein product is CASSIQLAGVETQYF.